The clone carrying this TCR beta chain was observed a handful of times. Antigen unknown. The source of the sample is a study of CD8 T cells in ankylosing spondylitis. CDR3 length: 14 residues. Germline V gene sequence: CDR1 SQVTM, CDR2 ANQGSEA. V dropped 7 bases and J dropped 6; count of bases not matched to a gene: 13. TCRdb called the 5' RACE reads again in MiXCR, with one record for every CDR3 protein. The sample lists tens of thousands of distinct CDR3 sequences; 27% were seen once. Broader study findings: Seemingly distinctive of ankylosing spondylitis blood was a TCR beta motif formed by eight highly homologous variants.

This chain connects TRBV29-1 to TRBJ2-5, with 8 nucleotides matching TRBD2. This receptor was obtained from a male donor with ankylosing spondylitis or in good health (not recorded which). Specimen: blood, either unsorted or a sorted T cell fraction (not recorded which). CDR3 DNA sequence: TGCAGCGCCGTACCCACTAGCGGTAAAAAGACCCAGTACTTC. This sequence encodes CSAVPTSGKKTQYF.